This entry is about one T cell receptor beta chain. This record comes from a study of T cells in Graves' hyperthyroidism and ophthalmopathy. Regions amplified from RNA transcripts were the TCR beta CDR3 regions. The primer set for the first-round RT-PCR of the TCR CDR3 was HTBI. In TCRdb, the multiplex PCR reads were re-called with MiXCR into one record per CDR3 protein. The sample contains roughly 420,000 distinct CDR3 sequences, about 15% of which appear only once. CDR1 is DFQATT, CDR2 SNEGSKA, per germline (reference sequence). The CDR3 has 16 amino acids. Sequencing used blood. The sequence came from a woman aged 18-35 years with Graves' hyperthyroidism. This chain joins TRBV20-1 and TRBJ2-7; 8 bases agree with TRBD2. With the DNA end fitting TRBJ2-1 better, the J assignment may be wrong. CDR3 in DNA: TGCAGTGCACTAGTAGGAGCGGGGCGGGAGGTCTACGAGCAGTTCTTC. Protein: CSALVGAGREVYEQFF.